This is a list of T cell receptor beta chains from one sample in a study of cytomegalovirus exposure and HLA in healthy donors. Produced via immunoSEQ multiplex PCR; TCRdb's table is partial and in-frame only. This sample has roughly 100,000 clones, with around 77% found just once. The sample was PBMCs. The receptors here all came from a male donor in good health and CMV-seropositive. The CDR3 runs from the conserved cysteine through the conserved F or W. The D gene is left open where the match is weak.

>TRBD2|TRBV6-4
CASSDSGLAVYNEQFF
>.|TRBV27
CASRRAGRSSYEQYF
>.|TRBV28
CASSSGGPEQYF
>.|TRBV5-1
CASSLDSGSGNTIYF
>TRBD2|TRBV4-3
CASSQTSGRARGNEQFF
>.|TRBV15
CATSRNSLNTEAFF
>TRBD2|TRBV28
CASSAGLAGTGELFF
>.|TRBV7-2
CASSYLWTDTEAFF
>.|TRBV4-2
CASSQDPAGWQETQYF
>.|TRBV27
CASRSGASRGTQYF
>.|TRBV7-2
CASSLVGSGTDTQYF
>.|TRBV25-1
CASGGGGSYEQYF
>TRBD1|TRBV19
CASKDRWSNGYTF
>.|TRBV6-1
CASSLRRDQYEQYF
>TRBD2|TRBV13
CASTYRGGRKQFF
>.|TRBV4-2
CASSHPPGVTGELFF
>.|TRBV7-3
CASSPNSGSYNEQFF
>.|TRBV19
CASSAQQVSEQYF
>.|TRBV28
CASSPTGDSNDGYTF
>.|TRBV19
CASSIGPGSYNEQFF
>TRBD2|TRBV5-1
CASSYSGRSEQYF
>TRBD1|TRBV18
CASSPPTGAADTQYF
>.|TRBV27
CASSLGLPNEQFF
>.|TRBV29-1
CSVRMTDSTDTQYF
>TRBD1|TRBV30
CACDRGTYNEQFF
>.|TRBV13
CATTATWGGAQETQYF
>TRBD2|TRBV7-7
CASSPGLAGIQETQYF
>TRBD2|TRBV28
CASSGPREGRNEQYF
>TRBD2|TRBV18
CASSPLAGGVETQYF
>TRBD1|TRBV28
CASSLPRQGQRNQPQHF
>TRBD1|TRBV25-1
CASSEGAGNQPQHF
>.|TRBV19
CASSIVSTGEQYF
>.|TRBV5-1
CASSWGGATNEKLFF
>.|TRBV11-2
CASSLRGPSGPNTGELFF
>.|TRBV4-1
CASSQGLGTASYVYTF
>.|TRBV30
CAWSVSTNTQYF
>TRBD1|TRBV28
CASSRDRGRVNTEAFF
>TRBD1|TRBV28
CASSWGTVNQPQHF
>.|TRBV21-1
CASSKVPGQGLYEQYF
>TRBD1|TRBV6-5
CASRQGQGNQPQHF
>.|TRBV4-2
CASSQDVTYEQYF
>.|TRBV19
CASSPGSSGNTIYF
>.|TRBV7-3
CASSLTLASSYNEQFF
>.|TRBV7-2
CASSLGRGGANYEQYF
>TRBD2|TRBV2
CASPILAGDPDTQYF
>.|TRBV12-5
CASGPDRRTDTQYF
>.|TRBV29-1
CSALPAGQIGYTF
>TRBD1|TRBV7-9
CSSSLPGQGPYEQYF
>.|TRBV4-2
CASSQTREGGTEAFF
>.|TRBV30
CAWSGRVNYGYTF
>TRBD1|TRBV6-5
CASSYSDRAHEQYF
>TRBD1|TRBV18
CASSQDRGPTGELFF
>.|TRBV9
CASSGSGTSTETQYF
>TRBD1|TRBV30
CAWNRDRHYGYTF
>.|TRBV28
CASSLPRGISPGYTF
>.|TRBV6-5
CASTRGATSAQYF
>.|TRBV7-2
CASSSQDTPEEQYF
>.|TRBV19
CASSEQVHSGNTIYF
>TRBD1|TRBV15
CARGGQGVYEQYF